The 11 T cell receptor beta chains listed next were all sequenced from one sample in a study of cytomegalovirus exposure and HLA in healthy donors. The PCR was carried out with 60 Vbeta primers and 13 Jbeta primers. Sequencing was performed with immunoSEQ multiplex PCR; in TCRdb, only in-frame clones are kept and a portion is missing. The data contain approximately 150,000 clones, roughly 65% of them seen just once; the ten biggest clones take up roughly 4%. The sample taken for sequencing was PBMCs. The source of these receptors is a woman between 18 and 29 years old in good health and CMV-seropositive.

This clone came up a few times. V is TRBV7-9 and J is TRBJ1-6; weak D call: TRBD1 (5 bases). CDR3 size: 15 residues. V was trimmed by 5 bases and J by 1 base, leaving 9 bases between them. Germline V gene lookup returns CDR1 SEHNR and CDR2 FQNEAQ (reference sequence). The CDR3 DNA sequence: TGTGCCAGCAGCACACCAGGGTCCTATAATTCACCCCTCCACTTT. Translation gives CASSTPGSYNSPLHF.

The chain links TRBV28 to TRBJ2-7, with a tentative D call TRBD2 (5 bases). The CDR3 runs 13 residues. Germline V gene sequence: CDR1 MDHEN, CDR2 SYDVKM. V gave up 4 bases and J gave up 6 bases, with 13 bases separating them. The CDR3, as DNA: TGTGCCAGCAGTTGGAAAGGAGGAGCCGAGCAGTACTTC. This translates into CASSWKGGAEQYF.

V is TRBV19 and J is TRBJ1-3, with TRBD1 identical over 12 bases. This CDR3 is built from 16 residues. The germline CDR1 and CDR2 sequences are LNHDA and SQIVND (reference sequence). The J segment lost 4 bases and the V segment lost 5 bases, leaving 6 bases of the junction unmatched. The CDR3 is CASSWDRGPLGNTIYF. In DNA form, the CDR3 reads TGTGCCAGTAGTTGGGACAGGGGGCCGTTGGGAAACACCATATATTTT.

V usage is TRBV15 and J usage is TRBJ2-3, with unresolved D. The CDR3 consists of 14 residues. CDR1 and CDR2 from the germline V gene are LNHNV and YYDKDF (reference sequence). V was cut by 6 bases and J by 3 bases, with 13 bases left in between. CDR3 DNA: TGTGCCACCAGAGCCTTGGAGAATACAGATACGCAGTATTTT. This translates into CATRALENTDTQYF.

This chain uses TRBV6-1 with TRBJ2-7; D gene uncertain. V lost 0 bases, J lost 2 bases, and 8 bases lay in between. The V gene's germline CDR1 is MNHNS and CDR2 SASEGT. The CDR3 extends over 14 amino acids. DNA for the CDR3: TGTGCCAGCAGTGAAGCTCCTGGGCCCTACGAGCAGTACTTC. It codes for CASSEAPGPYEQYF.

This clone was counted between two and nine times. The chain uses TRBV6-5 and TRBJ2-7; D is possibly TRBD1 (6 bases). CDR3 size: 15 residues. V shed 3 bases and J shed 1 base, with 13 bases lying between them. Germline CDR1 and CDR2: MNHEY and SVGAGI. CDR3: CASSYTQTGSYEQYF. Here the CDR3 DNA reads TGTGCCAGCAGTTATACCCAGACAGGTTCCTACGAGCAGTACTTC.

This clone came up once. The chain employs TRBV30 and TRBJ2-2; D may be TRBD2 (5 bases). The V end was cut by 0 bases, the J end by 6 bases, with 8 bases between. The CDR3 has 13 amino acids. The germline CDR1 and CDR2 sequences are GTSNPN and SVGIG (reference sequence). The CDR3 sequence is CAWSVRVAGELFF. The CDR3 DNA reads as TGTGCCTGGAGTGTGAGGGTGGCCGGGGAGCTGTTTTTT.

This sequence joins TRBV7-6 and TRBJ2-2; 10 bases map to TRBD1. The CDR3 is 16 amino acids. J gave up 2 bases and V 8 bases, and 8 bases lay outside the gene matches. Looked up from germline, CDR1 is SGHVS and CDR2 is FNYEAQ. The DNA of the CDR3 is TGTGCCAGCGGCGGGACAGGGGTTGTCAACACCGGGGAGCTGTTTTTT. Its protein product is CASGGTGVVNTGELFF.

V usage is TRBV2 and J usage is TRBJ2-7; TRBD1 is a possible D gene (6 bases). Germline V gene data show CDR1 as SNHLY and CDR2 as FYNNEI. The CDR3 contains 13 residues. Deletions cut 10 bases from V and 6 bases from J, with 19 bases between. CDR3 nucleotide sequence: TGTGCCATTTTTACAGGGACAACTTTCGAGCAGTACTTC. Its translation: CAIFTGTTFEQYF.

Comment on this clone: At the DNA level, this CDR3 is encoded by other sequences in the same sample as well. The chain combines TRBV29-1 with TRBJ2-7, with D unresolved. The CDR3 contains 13 residues. The germline CDR1 and CDR2 sequences are SQVTM and ANQGSEA. The ends were cut back, 4 bases at V and 0 bases at J, with 10 bases in the middle. The CDR3 protein is CSVATSSSYEQYF. As DNA, the CDR3 is TGCAGCGTTGCGACTTCCAGCTCCTACGAGCAGTACTTC.

A few counts support this clone. The V call is TRBV7-3, the J call TRBJ2-7; D is unresolved. The germline V gene has CDR1 SGHTA and CDR2 FQGTGA. This CDR3 has 13 residues. Trimming took off 3 bases at V and 6 bases at J, with 12 bases between the two ends. The CDR3 coding sequence is TGTGCCAGCAGCTTCGACTCCTTCGCCGAGCAGTACTTC. This encodes CASSFDSFAEQYF.